This T cell receptor beta chain came from a study of CD8 T cells in ankylosing spondylitis. Study-wide results and caveats: As reported, disease-linked clones showed significant enrichment in matched ankylosing spondylitis synovial fluid. Disease-linked clones had a CD8+ phenotype and relatively low frequency in peripheral blood. Among TCR beta sequences, a motif of eight highly homologous variants appeared characteristic of ankylosing spondylitis blood.

V lost 0 bases and J lost 6, with 9 bases in between. Looked up from germline, CDR1 is DFQATT and CDR2 is SNEGSKA (reference sequence). This CDR3 is built from 12 residues. This clonotype has only a few counts. The target antigen is unknown. Using quantitative 5'-RACE with molecular barcodes, the authors made TCR beta libraries. TCRdb re-called the 5' RACE reads through MiXCR, storing one row per CDR3 protein. The sample records roughly 670,000 distinct CDR3 sequences, roughly 20% being singletons. Sequencing input: blood, either unsorted or a sorted T cell fraction (not recorded which). The J gene is TRBJ2-7, the V gene TRBV20-1; the D is unclear. This receptor was obtained from a male donor with ankylosing spondylitis. The CDR3: CSARELEIEQYF. CDR3 coding DNA: TGCAGTGCTAGAGAGTTGGAAATCGAGCAGTACTTC.